The 11 T cell receptor beta chains given below trace back to one sample, sequenced in a study of blood T cell repertoires in COVID-19. Only in-frame clones appear in the TCRdb table, and some are missing; sequencing was by immunoSEQ multiplex PCR. The sample lists a few hundred thousand clones, 88% occurring once. The sample comprised PBMCs or T cells enriched from blood (not recorded which). The origin of the receptors is a woman aged 60 to 75 in a cohort exposed to, infected with or recovered from COVID-19 (not recorded which).

The chain is built from TRBV29-1 and TRBJ1-3; a possible D gene is TRBD1 (5 bases). The CDR3 is 14 amino acids. Germline CDR1 is SQVTM and CDR2 is ANQGSEA. V lost 7 bases to trimming and J lost 1 base, with 14 bases between them. The CDR3 nucleotides are TGCAGCGCGGTCGGGGGTAGGTCTGGAAACACCATATATTTT. Translation: CSAVGGRSGNTIYF.

The rearrangement links TRBV18 to TRBJ2-7, with D maybe TRBD1 (6 bases). V gave up 1 base and J gave up 4 bases, with 14 bases separating them. This CDR3 is 15 amino acids long. Germline assignment: CDR1 KGHSH and CDR2 LQKENI. CDR3 in amino acids: CASSPRSGVGYEQYF. CDR3 DNA sequence: TGTGCCAGCTCACCACGCTCAGGGGTAGGGTACGAGCAGTACTTC.

This rearrangement joins TRBV18 to TRBJ2-2; D is possibly TRBD2 (6 bases). The CDR3 loop spans 15 amino acids. Trimming stripped 6 bases from V and 2 bases from J, with 13 bases between. Per germline, CDR1 KGHSH and CDR2 LQKENI. In DNA, the CDR3 is TGTGCCAGCTCCTCTGCGGGGCCTAACACCGGGGAGCTGTTTTTT. It codes for CASSSAGPNTGELFF.

The CDR3 is CASSLAPMSQETQYF. The CDR3 region has the DNA TGCGCCAGCAGCTTGGCCCCTATGTCTCAAGAGACCCAGTACTTC. The V and J genes are TRBV5-1 and TRBJ2-5; no definite D call. This CDR3 is built from 15 residues. Germline values: CDR1 SGHRS, CDR2 YFSETQ. The V end lost 0 bases, the J end lost 2 bases, and 11 bases lay between the germline ends.

The V and J genes are TRBV10-3 and TRBJ2-3; 10 nucleotides match TRBD2. V dropped 2 bases and J dropped 3; count of bases not matched to a gene: 5. Germline CDR1 reads ENHRY; CDR2 reads SYGVKD. The CDR3 is 16 amino acids. CDR3 in amino acids: CAISERASGSTDTQYF. DNA for the CDR3: TGTGCCATCAGTGAGAGGGCTAGCGGGAGTACAGATACGCAGTATTTT.

This clone occurred once. The chain carries TRBV7-9 and TRBJ1-3; D is ambiguous. The CDR3 sequence is 16 residues long. V was pared by 2 bases and J by 0 bases, with 11 bases between. Germline CDR1 SEHNR, CDR2 FQNEAQ (reference sequence). CDR3 sequence: CASSLRTGNSGNTIYF. The DNA for the CDR3 is TGTGCCAGCAGCTTACGAACCGGGAACTCTGGAAACACCATATATTTT. The full variable domain, rest sourced from reference TRBV7-9 and TRBJ1-3, is DTGVSQNPRHKITKRGQNVTFRCDPISEHNRLYWYRQTLGQGPEFLTYFQNEAQLEKSRLLSDRFSAERPKGSFSTLEIQRTEQGDSAMYLCASSLRTGNSGNTIYFGEGSWLTVV.

This clone was detected only once. The chain links TRBV7-3 to TRBJ1-4; D perhaps matches TRBD1 (5 bases). Trimming left V 3 bases short and J 12 bases short, with 14 bases between. Germline CDR1 reads SGHTA; CDR2 reads FQGTGA. CDR3 length equals 13 residues. CDR3 DNA sequence: TGTGCCAGCAGCTTGTCCCATGGGGGGGAACTGTTTTTT. Translating it yields CASSLSHGGELFF.

With respect to this clone: The same CDR3 also results from other DNA sequences found in this sample. This chain connects TRBV7-9 to TRBJ1-2; TRBD1 matches at 7 bases. The germline V gene has CDR1 SEHNR and CDR2 FQNEAQ (reference sequence). With 1 base clipped from V and 4 bases from J, the junction kept 0 bases outside the gene matches. The CDR3 runs to 13 residues. CDR3 DNA sequence: TGTGCCAGCAGCTTAGGACAGGGCTATGGCTACACCTTC. Its protein is CASSLGQGYGYTF.

This chain connects TRBV28 to TRBJ2-3, with 14 bases lining up with TRBD2. Per germline, CDR1 MDHEN and CDR2 SYDVKM. V lost 5 bases, J lost 2 bases, and 6 bases stayed unmatched. The CDR3 loop spans 17 amino acids. The CDR3 DNA reads as TGTGCCAGCAGTCAGGGACTAGCGGGAGAGTACACAGATACGCAGTATTTT. Translating gives CASSQGLAGEYTDTQYF.

In nucleotides, the CDR3 is TGTGCCAGCAGTTTCGGCGGGGAAAACCACGAGCAGTACTTC. This encodes CASSFGGENHEQYF. The chain uses TRBV28 and TRBJ2-7; a possible D gene is TRBD2 (6 bases). Germline CDR1 is MDHEN and CDR2 is SYDVKM. The CDR3 is made up of 14 amino acids. The germline V and J ends were trimmed by 3 bases and 5 bases, with 14 bases remaining between them.

The chain recombines TRBV28 with TRBJ2-3; possible D gene TRBD2, 5 bases. Germline values: CDR1 MDHEN, CDR2 SYDVKM. V lost 7 bases and J lost 1, with 12 bases in between. The CDR3 runs 14 residues. CDR3 DNA sequence: TGTGCCAGCAAGGGCGGGCATCGCACAGATACGCAGTATTTT. It encodes CASKGGHRTDTQYF.